This entry is about one T cell receptor beta chain. What this receptor recognizes is not known. Per-base qualities were not stored, and no clone one base away is much larger. The library was obtained by the immunoSEQ multiplex PCR assay. Rearranged TCR beta chain sequences were amplified using the hsTCRB Kit according to the manufacturer's protocol. Sequencing of TCRB libraries was carried out on an Illumina MiSeq. The study's own analysis went as follows. Demultiplexing, trimming and gene mapping were performed with the kit vendor's proprietary platform. Here the immuneACCESS table is served through TCRdb, limited to in-frame sequences with V and J called. Missing clones are a known gap in these copies; in checked studies unresolved V genes cover under half, and the rest lacks a known reason. Clone size and V and J calls were adopted from that table, with D and trimming inferred from the DNA. Present in this sample are 40,000 to 55,000 clones, 78% of which were seen just once. Roughly 4.8% of the sample rests with the top ten.

This sample is drawn from a study of a mutant IDH1 vaccine in newly diagnosed glioma (dated by TCRdb to 2020 to 2022). For the study in its entirety: Patients were given eight vaccinations, in weeks 1, 3, 5, 7, 11, 15, 19 and 23, which matched visits V03 through V10. Of the 25 to 40 treated patients, roughly 60% were male and about 40% were female, and the mean age was about 40 years. Peripheral blood was collected at six visits: V03 (baseline), V05, V07, V10, V12 and V13. Vaccination began 4-6 weeks after radiotherapy alone, or alongside temozolomide cycles in the chemotherapy-containing groups. Longitudinal TCRB deep sequencing was done for 25 treated patients, wherever samples were available for exploratory analyses. Before enrollment, most patients had been given radiochemotherapy with temozolomide as standard therapy, while the rest had received either radiotherapy alone or temozolomide alone.

The paper as a whole reports these results and caveats: Pseudoprogression appeared unrelated to alterations in the top peripheral T cell clonotypes detected by TCRB sequencing. Immune responses induced by the vaccine were seen in 90% to 95% of patients across multiple MHC alleles. Selection of PBMC samples for TCRB deep sequencing was based on availability. The authors noted that analyses of patient blood samples could not be reproduced because of sample limitations.

According to the germline V gene (reference sequence), CDR1 reads MNHEY and CDR2 reads SMNVEV. The CDR3 contains 11 residues, cysteine and phenylalanine counted. Only the CDR3 DNA stays, 33 bases, in frame from base 1. V is clipped by 10 bases and J by 4 bases, and the sequence between their germline boundaries is 7 bases long. The sample's time point label, in plain terms: week 5, during vaccination. Each vaccine dose, consisting of 300 ug of a 20-mer mutant IDH1 peptide in Montanide, was administered subcutaneously with topical imiquimod. All donors had newly diagnosed IDH1-mutant astrocytomas of WHO grade 3 or 4 that showed loss of nuclear ATRX. The samples were drawn from NOA16, a multicentre, single-arm, open-label phase I trial in Germany that tested a mutant IDH1 peptide vaccine in humans for the first time. The DNeasy Blood and Tissue Kit was used to extract genomic DNA from EDTA blood for TCRB sequencing.

The sequence links TRBV27 to TRBJ1-4, with the identity of the D gene unclear. The source of this sequence is a man in his fifties or sixties with glioma. Sequenced here: PBMCs, sampled from a glioma patient whose treatment included an IDH1 peptide vaccine. The DNA reads TGTGCCACAGCACATAATGAAAAACTGTTTTTT. Its protein is CATAHNEKLFF.